The 7 T cell receptor beta chains reported below all come from one sample, sequenced in a study of blood T cell repertoires in COVID-19. TCRdb's table, derived via immunoSEQ multiplex PCR, lists solely in-frame clones and lacks some. In the table there are 120,000 or so clones, nearly 90% of which are singletons. The sequencing sample was made of peripheral blood. The origin of the receptors is a woman older than 75 with acute or convalescent COVID-19.

The chain combines TRBV7-9 with TRBJ1-4; possible D gene TRBD1, 6 bases. CDR3 length equals 18 residues. Germline-derived CDR1 and CDR2 are SEHNR and FQNEAQ (reference sequence). V was pared by 3 bases and J by 10 bases, with 27 bases between. The CDR3 DNA sequence: TGTGCCAGCAGCTTCACTCCGGACAGTCAGCTCACTTTGGGAAAACTGTTTTTT. Protein: CASSFTPDSQLTLGKLFF.

The CDR3 DNA reads as TGTGCCAGCTCACCCAACGGACAGGGGCACGGCTACACCTTC. Translated, it gives CASSPNGQGHGYTF. This chain uses TRBV18 with TRBJ1-2; 9 bases are a match to TRBD1. CDR1 is KGHSH and CDR2 is LQKENI in the germline V gene. This CDR3 contains 14 residues. With 3 bases clipped from V and 8 bases from J, the junction kept 7 bases outside the gene matches. Complete variable domain (other parts from reference TRBV18 and TRBJ1-2): NAGVMQNPRHLVRRRGQEARLRCSPMKGHSHVYWYRQLPEEGLKFMVYLQKENIIDESGMPKERFSAEFPKEGPSILRIQQVVRGDSAAYFCASSPNGQGHGYTFGSGTRLTVV.

The genes are TRBV6-4 and TRBJ1-1, with 7 positions matching TRBD1. Germline lookup yields CDR1 MRHNA and CDR2 SNTAGT. This CDR3 region has 13 residues. After removal of 10 bases from V and 4 bases from J, the junction contained 9 bases not matched to a gene. The DNA for the CDR3 is TGTGCCAACGAAAACAGGGGCGGCACTGAAGCTTTCTTT. Translating it yields CANENRGGTEAFF.

This clone was detected only a few times. The genes are TRBV3-1 (or the pseudogene TRBV3-2) and TRBJ2-2; no firm D call. With 3 bases removed from V and 3 bases from J, the gap between germline ends came to 8 bases. The CDR3 loop spans 14 amino acids. Germline V lookup: CDR1 LGHDT, CDR2 YNNKEL (reference sequence). CDR3 in DNA: TGTGCCAGCAGCCATCTTGGAGACACCGGGGAGCTGTTTTTT. Protein: CASSHLGDTGELFF.

To note about this clone: The junction shows a germline mismatch at one end, possibly a read error. The V gene is TRBV29-1, the J gene TRBJ1-1; D is unclear. The germline CDR1 and CDR2 sequences are SQVTM and ANQGSEA. The CDR3 covers 11 residues. The CDR3 DNA reads TGCAGCGCAGCCGTGTCCACTAAAGCTTTCTTT. This translates into CSAAVSTKAFF.

This chain joins TRBV19 and TRBJ1-2; no definite D call. The CDR3 is 14 amino acids. V dropped 5 bases and J dropped 6 bases, with 16 bases sitting between them. Germline CDR1 and CDR2: LNHDA and SQIVND (reference sequence). The CDR3, as DNA: TGTGCCAGTAGTCTCCCCGGGAGGCAGCATGGCTACACCTTC. It codes for CASSLPGRQHGYTF.

The chain carries TRBV7-8 and TRBJ2-3; D is perhaps TRBD1 (6 bases). Germline V gene sequence: CDR1 SGHVS, CDR2 FQNEAQ. Trimming removed 4 bases from V and 0 bases from J, with 11 bases in between. The CDR3 is made up of 15 amino acids. The DNA for the CDR3 is TGTGCCAGCAGCTCCGGGACACCAAGCACAGATACGCAGTATTTT. Translation: CASSSGTPSTDTQYF.